The text below deals with one TCR beta chain. The antigen it binds to is not known. The record has no base qualities; no much larger clone is one base away. This specimen comes from a study of cytomegalovirus exposure and HLA in healthy donors (dated 2017 in TCRdb). Broadly, across the study: In an earlier analysis of roughly 500 of the donors, 276 Gb of sequence data and 95 million to 130 million unique TCR beta sequences from about 190 million T cells were reported. An early release covering about 600 HLA-typed donors comprised approximately 290 gigabases of sequencing data and 85 million or so unique TCR sequences. Alongside the repertoire data, information on donor age, sex, ethnicity and CMV serostatus was compiled. Class I and class II HLA loci were covered by the typing at four-digit resolution. The genetic ancestry cluster associated with self-reported Caucasian donors included 70% to 85% of the roughly 360 genotyped donors. Genome-wide SNP genotypes for about three fifths of the roughly 700 donors were used in a later genetic analysis, which treated that subset as a discovery cohort. The number of donors typed differed by locus, with roughly 620-630 for A, B, C, DRB1 and DQB1, around 500 for DQA1, 606 for DPA1, and approximately 470 for DPB1. In the later analysis, no new phenotypic data were used to find candidate immune exposures; instead, reliance was placed on TCR beta sequences and their occurrence across donors. The study aimed to test whether cataloging public T cell receptors could reveal signatures of past pathogen exposure. An earlier analysis of several hundred of the donors applied high-throughput TCR beta sequencing to assess whether each TCR beta V gene segment acted as functional or pseudogenic. Along with the approximately 600-subject first cohort, a separate validation cohort of 120 different subjects was used. All discovery cohort repertoires had been generated on a single sequencing platform. Among several hundred genotyped donors of the cohort, an average of roughly 230,000 unique TCR beta nucleotide sequences was sequenced per donor, of which roughly 17% were non-productive. The study used immunosequencing to profile the T cell repertoires of around 600 subjects and linked those repertoires to cytomegalovirus serostatus. To study patterns of TCR occurrence, a later analysis re-analyzed previously published TCR beta repertoires from more than 550 donors and added high-resolution HLA genotyping. High-throughput TCR immunosequencing, statistical association of individual TCRs with disease status, and machine learning were combined to predict cytomegalovirus infection status. Four to six DR-DQ haplotypes were handled as single units for association and clustering, since linkage in the cohort was strong. Overall study outcomes, separate from this receptor: According to the authors, the approach could potentially be generalized to other disease states and immunological phenotypes. In this cohort, only TCR beta chains were sequenced, and detectable features were limited by the absence of alpha or paired-chain data. In a later analysis, the rate of TCR association differed among HLA loci, with DRB1 alleles having the most associated TCRs and HLA-C alleles having the fewest. The only immune exposure information available for the cohort was CMV serostatus. Correlated functional status among segregating V segments might be attributable to linkage disequilibrium, but an unknown experimental factor could not be ruled out. In the study, around 160 TCR beta chains were listed as associated with cytomegalovirus. The classifier was reported to diagnose cytomegalovirus status with high specificity and sensitivity in both the original cohort and the validation cohort. Several of the top co-occurrence clusters appeared to be linked to parvovirus B19, influenza, CMV and Epstein-Barr virus, according to a later analysis. Because the 87-base-pair reads could not distinguish some IMGT-functional V segments, including TRBV6-2 and TRBV6-3, those segments were excluded. Presence/absence analyses assumed roughly uniform sequencing depth across donors, an assumption that may not hold. According to a later analysis, most CMV-associated TCR beta chains appeared to be HLA-restricted, and the HLA associations seemed to be driven largely by CMV exposure. A few of the identified cytomegalovirus-associated TCR beta chains were confirmed in vitro to be specific for cytomegalovirus antigens. The earlier analysis of some 540 of the donors excluded roughly 16 rarely observed V segments, including chromosome 9 orphons, because counts were too low. Most TCR sequences were observed very rarely across donors, whereas some public TCRs were present in many individuals. According to a later genetic analysis, donors in an Asian-associated ancestry cluster had fewer N-insertions in productive TCRs than the roughly 670-donor mean. A cluster of highly shared sequence variants was judged likely to represent a technical artifact of the sequencing pipeline. Because HLA typing was unavailable for some donors at each locus, only the typed subset was used in association tests. In a later analysis, HLA-associated TCR beta chains were found to be more clonally expanded and to have lower generation probabilities than equally common non-associated chains. A further reported finding was that TCR beta sequences accurately predicted the HLA-A and HLA-B alleles for most subjects in the first cohort. In a later genetic analysis, a missense DCLRE1C variant was associated with V-gene and J-gene trimming of TCR beta chains, and the association was replicated in an independent cohort. In an earlier analysis of more than 500 of the donors, most TCR beta V segments appeared in productive rearrangements about 90% or about 30% of the time, broadly matching IMGT annotations. A later analysis associated 15,000 or so TCR beta sequences with specific HLA alleles at a false discovery rate of 0.05. Assigning TCR associations to individual alleles was difficult when HLA alleles, especially DR and DQ, strongly co-occurred.

The method behind the library was the immunoSEQ multiplex PCR assay. A mixture of 60 forward primers for TCR Vbeta segments and 13 reverse primers for TCR Jbeta segments was used in the multiplex PCR. A multiplex PCR assay on genomic DNA amplified the CDR3 region of rearranged TCR beta genes. Amplified TCR beta libraries were sequenced as 87-base-pair reads on the Illumina HiSeq System. In the source study's methods: In a later analysis, tens of millions of unique TCR beta chains were counted across the 650 to 750 repertoires, and some 10 million of these chains were shared by at least two donors. A nearest-neighbor algorithm error-corrected the raw reads and collapsed the reads into unique sequences, merging closely related sequences to remove PCR and sequencing errors. V, D and J gene segments were assigned by aligning CDR3 sequences to IMGT reference sequences. For a sequence to be retained, at least a six-nucleotide match to both a V gene segment and a J gene segment was required. A rearrangement counted as productive if the CDR3 had no stop codons and remained in frame with V and J, and every other rearrangement counted as non-productive. Following IMGT convention, CDR3 was defined as the stretch from the second conserved V-encoded cysteine up to the conserved J-encoded phenylalanine. The earlier analysis of 500 to 750 of the donors excluded any sequence lacking an unambiguous match to a single V gene segment. In an earlier analysis of approximately 590 of the donors, a V segment was called functional when productive rearrangements were above 56.7%, and segregating when the standard deviation between donors exceeded 5%. A statistical classification framework was developed to diagnose cytomegalovirus status using the catalog of TCR beta chain sequences. V and J gene assignment, in a later analysis, came from comparing TCR nucleotide sequences with IMGT/GENE-DB human TR gene sequences. In a later analysis, CDR3 sequences and most-parsimonious VDJ recombination scenarios were assigned using the TCRdist pipeline. In a later analysis, each TCR beta chain was defined by its CDR3 amino acid sequence together with its V-gene family, and reads without a unique V-gene family were excluded. To address suspected cross-contamination and a sequencing artifact, a later analysis removed over 500 highly shared, low-generation-probability nucleotide sequences. For each public chain, a later analysis derived a clonal expansion index from normalized ranks of inferred template counts within each repertoire. In a later analysis, generation probabilities were computed using a VDJ recombination model fitted to out-of-frame rearrangements, and the results were checked against IGoR. In a later analysis, TCR-TCR, TCR-HLA and TCR-CMV co-occurrence was scored with hypergeometric tests, and a repertoire-size bias correction was applied to TCR pairs. To estimate false discovery rates, a later analysis permuted the HLA or CMV assignments 20 times. A later analysis grouped co-occurring TCRs with DBSCAN, adding TCRdist sequence similarity when clustering within HLA-allele-positive subsets. Repertoires with fewer than 30,000 or more than 120,000 public chains, plus five repertoires with anomalous nucleotide sharing, were excluded from co-occurrence clustering. TCRdb carries this immuneACCESS record with in-frame sequences only. Its versions omit some clonotypes, under half of them owing to an unresolved V gene in the studies checked, with the rest unexplained. V and J calls and clone size come straight from that table; D and trimming were deduced from the DNA. The sample table contains some 150,000 clones; only one count was recorded for 63% of them. Around 7.1% of the sample rests with the top ten.

The CDR3 goes from the cysteine to the phenylalanine over 12 residues. Just CDR3 DNA is preserved here, 36 bases in frame from base 1. Compared with germline, V lacks 6 bases and J lacks 7 bases; bases without a gene match: 0. CDR1 and CDR2, per the germline V gene (reference sequence), are LNHDA and SQIVND. The cohort consisted of 650 to 850 healthy bone marrow donors. At the time of sampling, all cohort members were nominally healthy, though unrecorded immune exposures were likely present. The donor tested CMV seropositive and was one of the 289 seropositive cohort members. Every donor gave a peripheral blood sample, and the peripheral blood mononuclear cells from that sample were used for TCR beta sequencing. Genomic DNA was extracted from the blood cell samples with the Qiagen DNeasy Blood Extraction Kit.

Sequencing input: PBMCs. The sequence joins TRBV19 to TRBJ2-1, with 10 central nucleotides matching TRBD1. The source of this sequence is a woman aged 60 to 75 in good health and CMV-seropositive. The nucleotides are TGTGCCAGTAGGGACAGGGGGAATGAGCAGTTCTTC. This translates into CASRDRGNEQFF. With all but the CDR3 taken from the reference TRBV19 and TRBJ2-1 genes, the full variable domain is: DGGITQSPKYLFRKEGQNVTLSCEQNLNHDAMYWYRQDPGQGLRLIYYSQIVNDFQKGDIAEGYSVSREKKESFPLTVTSAQKNPTAFYLCASRDRGNEQFFGPGTRLTVL.